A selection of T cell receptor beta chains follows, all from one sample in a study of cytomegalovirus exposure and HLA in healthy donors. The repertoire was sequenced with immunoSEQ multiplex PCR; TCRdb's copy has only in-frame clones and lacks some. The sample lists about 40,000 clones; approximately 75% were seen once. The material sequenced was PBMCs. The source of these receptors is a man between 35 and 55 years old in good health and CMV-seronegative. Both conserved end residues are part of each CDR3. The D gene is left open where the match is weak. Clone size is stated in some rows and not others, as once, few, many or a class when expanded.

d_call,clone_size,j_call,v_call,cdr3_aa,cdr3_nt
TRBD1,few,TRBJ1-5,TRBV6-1,CASRDRGTGNQPQHF,TGTGCCAGCAGAGACAGGGGGACGGGCAATCAGCCCCAGCATTTT
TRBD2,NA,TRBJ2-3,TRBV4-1,CASSQDPPGTSGGADSTDTQYF,TGCGCCAGCAGCCAAGACCCACCGGGCACTAGCGGGGGGGCAGATAGCACAGATACGCAGTATTTT
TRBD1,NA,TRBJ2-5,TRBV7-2,CASSPTGDQETQYF,TGTGCCAGCAGCCCGACAGGGGACCAAGAGACCCAGTACTTC
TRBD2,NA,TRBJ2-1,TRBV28,CASRSPGGANEQFF,TGTGCCAGCAGGTCCCCGGGAGGGGCGAATGAGCAGTTCTTC
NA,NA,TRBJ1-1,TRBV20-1,CSARGGRGAFF,TGCAGTGCTAGGGGAGGGAGGGGAGCTTTCTTT
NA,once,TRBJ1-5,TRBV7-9,CASSLSPEGKRNQPQHF,TGTGCCAGCAGCTTATCCCCGGAGGGGAAGCGTAATCAGCCCCAGCATTTT
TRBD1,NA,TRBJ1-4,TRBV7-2,CASSLSNQGVEKLFF,TGTGCCAGCAGCTTATCTAATCAGGGGGTTGAAAAACTGTTTTTT
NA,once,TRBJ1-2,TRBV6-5,CASRMGPGGYTF,TGTGCCAGCAGGATGGGGCCAGGAGGCTACACCTTC
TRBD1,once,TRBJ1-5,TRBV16,CASSQGTGVGQPQHF,TGTGCCAGCAGCCAAGGGACAGGGGTTGGTCAGCCCCAGCATTTT
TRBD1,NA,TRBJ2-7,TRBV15,CATSSWWTGGYEQYF,TGTGCCACCAGCAGTTGGTGGACAGGGGGATACGAGCAGTACTTC
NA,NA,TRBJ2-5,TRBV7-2,CASSLSSSVETQYF,TGTGCCAGCAGCTTAAGTTCCTCGGTGGAGACCCAGTACTTC
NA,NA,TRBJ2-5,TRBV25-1,CASSPGAGTIQETQYF,TGTGCCAGCAGCCCGGGCGCAGGGACAATCCAAGAGACCCAGTACTTC
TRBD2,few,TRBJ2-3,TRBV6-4,CASSASGGTDTQYF,TGTGCCAGCAGTGCTAGCGGGGGCACAGATACGCAGTATTTT
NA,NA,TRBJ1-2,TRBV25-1,CASSAGGGYTF,TGTGCCAGCAGTGCGGGCGGGGGCTACACCTTC
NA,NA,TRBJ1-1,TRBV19,CASSISSFTEAFF,TGTGCCAGTAGTATTTCCAGTTTCACTGAAGCTTTCTTT
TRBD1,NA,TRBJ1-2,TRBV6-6,CASRPGGRYGYTF,TGTGCCAGCAGACCAGGGGGCAGATATGGCTACACCTTC
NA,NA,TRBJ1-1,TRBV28,CASRYSRGGAFF,TGTGCCAGCCGTTACAGCCGCGGCGGGGCTTTCTTT
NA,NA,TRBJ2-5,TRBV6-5,CASSSRMAETQYF,TGTGCCAGCAGTTCCCGAATGGCAGAGACCCAGTACTTC
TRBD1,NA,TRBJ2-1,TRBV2,CASSSRDRENNEQFF,TGTGCCAGCAGTAGCCGGGACAGGGAAAACAATGAGCAGTTCTTC
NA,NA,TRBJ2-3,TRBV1,CTSSQGLADRKSGDTQYF,TGCACCAGCAGCCAGGGACTAGCGGACAGGAAGAGTGGAGATACGCAGTATTTT
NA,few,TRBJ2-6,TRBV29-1,CSARDTDSGANVLTF,TGCAGCGCTCGGGACACCGACTCTGGGGCCAACGTCCTGACTTTC
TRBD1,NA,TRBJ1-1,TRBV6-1,CASSEAGTGTEAFF,TGTGCCAGCAGTGAAGCGGGGACAGGGACTGAAGCTTTCTTT
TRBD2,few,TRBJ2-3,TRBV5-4,CASSSGGGTDTQYF,TGTGCCAGCAGCTCTGGGGGGGGCACAGATACGCAGTATTTT